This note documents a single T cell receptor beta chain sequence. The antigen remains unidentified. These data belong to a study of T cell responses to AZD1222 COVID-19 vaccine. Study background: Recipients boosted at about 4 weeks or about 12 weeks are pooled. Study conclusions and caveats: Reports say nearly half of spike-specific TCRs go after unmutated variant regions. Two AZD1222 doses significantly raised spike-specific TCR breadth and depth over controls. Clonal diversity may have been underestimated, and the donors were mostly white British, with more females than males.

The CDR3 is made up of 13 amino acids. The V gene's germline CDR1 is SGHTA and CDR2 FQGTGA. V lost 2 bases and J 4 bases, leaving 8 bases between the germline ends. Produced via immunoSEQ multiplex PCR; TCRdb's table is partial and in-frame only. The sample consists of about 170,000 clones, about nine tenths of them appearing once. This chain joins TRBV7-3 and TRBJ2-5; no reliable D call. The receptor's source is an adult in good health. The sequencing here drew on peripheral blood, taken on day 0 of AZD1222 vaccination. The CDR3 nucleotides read TGTGCCAGCAGCTTAGAGGTCGGAGAGACCCAGTACTTC. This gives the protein CASSLEVGETQYF.